These T cell receptor beta chains were read from a single sample in a study of technical replicates of blood from several donors. Sequencing used immunoSEQ multiplex PCR; TCRdb keeps in-frame clones, though not all of them. The sample holds around 93,000 clones, 95% seen once. Sequencing used T cells isolated from PBMCs. These receptors originate from a human donor in good health. Each CDR3 is given with its conserved first and last residue. D genes are given only for firm matches. Part of the rows lack a size; the others show once, few, many or a class for expanded clones.

NA	TRBV5-6	NA	TRBJ1-1	CASSKNLNTEAFF	TGTGCCAGCAGCAAAAACTTGAACACTGAAGCTTTCTTT
TRBD2	TRBV30	NA	TRBJ2-3	CAWRSGTSGRVTDTQYF	TGTGCCTGGAGGTCCGGTACTAGCGGGAGAGTCACGGATACGCAGTATTTT
NA	TRBV7-9	NA	TRBJ2-3	CASSHYKEADTQYF	TGTGCCAGCAGCCATTATAAGGAGGCAGATACGCAGTATTTT
NA	TRBV7-7	NA	TRBJ2-2	CASSRGTGELFF	TGTGCCAGCAGCCGGGGCACCGGGGAGCTGTTTTTT
NA	TRBV6-6	NA	TRBJ1-3	CASSLAGRAGNTIYF	TGTGCCAGCAGCTTAGCCGGGAGGGCTGGAAACACCATATATTTT
TRBD2	TRBV10-3	NA	TRBJ2-7	CAISAGLAVDPYEQYF	TGTGCCATCAGTGCCGGGCTAGCGGTAGACCCCTACGAGCAGTACTTC
NA	TRBV27	NA	TRBJ1-2	CASSPLSPYGYTF	TGTGCCAGCAGTCCCCTAAGCCCCTATGGCTACACCTTC
TRBD1	TRBV27	NA	TRBJ1-1	CATKQGVSVNTEAFF	TGTGCCACCAAGCAGGGGGTCTCCGTTAACACTGAAGCTTTCTTT
NA	TRBV7-9	NA	TRBJ2-7	CASSPRGASYEQYF	TGTGCCAGCAGCCCCCGGGGGGCAAGCTACGAGCAGTACTTC
NA	TRBV2	NA	TRBJ1-5	CASKEGNQPQHF	TGTGCCAGCAAGGAGGGAAATCAGCCCCAGCATTTT
NA	TRBV21-1	NA	TRBJ1-4	CASNARRNEKLFF	TGTGCCAGCAACGCGAGGAGAAATGAAAAACTGTTTTTT
NA	TRBV4-3	NA	TRBJ2-5	CASSQDRVRGETQYF	TGCGCCAGCAGCCAAGATCGCGTCAGGGGAGAGACCCAGTACTTC
TRBD2	TRBV28	NA	TRBJ2-2	CASSLGTSTGELFF	TGTGCCAGCAGTTTGGGGACTAGCACCGGGGAGCTGTTTTTT
NA	TRBV5-1	NA	TRBJ2-7	CASSLPNSYEQYF	TGCGCCAGCAGCCTACCGAACTCCTACGAGCAGTACTTC
NA	TRBV4-1	NA	TRBJ1-2	CASSQEPANYGYTF	TGCGCCAGCAGCCAAGAACCGGCTAACTATGGCTACACCTTC
NA	TRBV7-8	once	TRBJ2-1	CASSLGPSSYNEQFF	TGTGCCAGCAGCTTAGGACCTAGCTCCTACAATGAGCAGTTCTTC
TRBD1	TRBV7-2	once	TRBJ1-3	CASSLELMGTGEGNTIYF	TGTGCCAGCAGCTTAGAATTAATGGGGACAGGGGAGGGAAACACCATATATTTT
TRBD1	TRBV7-6	NA	TRBJ2-1	CASSFGTGVYNEQFF	TGTGCCAGCAGCTTCGGGACAGGGGTCTACAATGAGCAGTTCTTC
TRBD1	TRBV19	NA	TRBJ1-5	CASSMTGSNQPQHF	TGTGCCAGTAGTATGACAGGGAGCAATCAGCCCCAGCATTTT
NA	TRBV30	once	TRBJ1-2	CAWSSGTSNYGYTF	TGTGCCTGGAGTTCCGGGACAAGCAACTATGGCTACACCTTC
TRBD1	TRBV13	NA	TRBJ1-5	CASRAGTGNGQPQHF	TGTGCCAGCAGAGCCGGGACAGGGAACGGTCAGCCCCAGCATTTT
NA	TRBV27	once	TRBJ1-1	CASSLSGVWDTEAFF	TGTGCCAGCAGTTTATCCGGGGTCTGGGACACTGAAGCTTTCTTT
NA	TRBV6-1	NA	TRBJ1-1	CASSEAQGVSEAFF	TGTGCCAGCAGTGAAGCGCAGGGTGTAAGTGAAGCTTTCTTT
NA	TRBV5-5	NA	TRBJ1-5	CASSLGPYSNQPQHF	TGTGCCAGCAGCTTGGGCCCCTATAGCAATCAGCCCCAGCATTTT
TRBD2	TRBV7-3	NA	TRBJ2-7	CASSFMGGSPVYEQYF	TGTGCCAGCAGCTTTATGGGCGGGAGTCCCGTCTACGAGCAGTACTTC
TRBD1	TRBV27	NA	TRBJ1-1	CASSYARGRAEAFF	TGTGCCAGCAGTTACGCCAGGGGGCGCGCTGAAGCTTTCTTT
TRBD1	TRBV29-1	NA	TRBJ2-1	CSVDIRDPGTGYIEQFF	TGCAGCGTTGATATCCGCGATCCAGGGACAGGGTATATTGAGCAGTTCTTC
TRBD1	TRBV5-4	NA	TRBJ1-1	CASRGPTGTTEAFF	TGTGCCAGCAGAGGCCCGACAGGGACCACTGAAGCTTTCTTT
TRBD2	TRBV7-9	NA	TRBJ2-1	CASSSFLAGVSYNEQFF	TGTGCCAGCAGCTCCTTCTTAGCGGGGGTCTCCTACAATGAGCAGTTCTTC
NA	TRBV27	NA	TRBJ1-3	CASSLLGGNTIYF	TGTGCCAGCAGTTTACTCGGTGGAAACACCATATATTTT
NA	TRBV10-3	NA	TRBJ2-1	CAIKASASYNEQFF	TGTGCCATCAAGGCTAGCGCTTCCTACAATGAGCAGTTCTTC
TRBD1	TRBV6-1	NA	TRBJ2-7	CASSESGTGDHEQYF	TGTGCCAGCAGTGAATCGGGGACAGGGGATCACGAGCAGTACTTC
TRBD1	TRBV7-8	NA	TRBJ2-1	CASSFVGTGNEQFF	TGTGCCAGCAGCTTTGTAGGGACAGGCAATGAGCAGTTCTTC
NA	TRBV10-3	NA	TRBJ1-1	CAISETPYRRDTEAFF	TGTGCCATCAGTGAGACTCCATACAGACGCGACACTGAAGCTTTCTTT
TRBD2	TRBV27	NA	TRBJ2-7	CASSPGTSGSSYEQYF	TGTGCCAGCAGTCCCGGGACTAGCGGGAGTTCCTACGAGCAGTACTTC
TRBD1	TRBV6-5	NA	TRBJ1-2	CASSYSVNRGRGYTF	TGTGCCAGCAGTTACTCGGTCAACAGGGGAAGGGGCTACACCTTC
TRBD1	TRBV29-1	NA	TRBJ1-5	CSVRSGTGFNQPQHF	TGCAGCGTCCGTTCCGGGACAGGGTTTAATCAGCCCCAGCATTTT
NA	TRBV7-9	NA	TRBJ1-4	CASSLVSYPFEKLFF	TGTGCCAGCAGCTTAGTGTCCTATCCCTTTGAAAAACTGTTTTTT
NA	TRBV29-1	few	TRBJ1-1	CSATGIGTEAFF	TGCAGCGCCACAGGGATCGGGACTGAAGCTTTCTTT
NA	TRBV6-5	NA	TRBJ2-5	CASRNIDKETQYF	TGTGCCAGCAGAAACATAGACAAAGAGACCCAGTACTTC
TRBD2	TRBV6-6	NA	TRBJ2-7	CASSLGTSGSYEQYF	TGTGCCAGCAGCCTGGGGACTAGCGGGAGTTACGAGCAGTACTTC
TRBD2	TRBV9	NA	TRBJ2-5	CASSVGTSGIVETQYF	TGTGCCAGCAGCGTAGGGACTAGCGGTATCGTCGAGACCCAGTACTTC
NA	TRBV9	NA	TRBJ2-7	CASSVADSSYEQYF	TGTGCCAGCAGCGTAGCCGACAGTTCCTACGAGCAGTACTTC
NA	TRBV2	NA	TRBJ2-2	CASRGVSSTPVRELFF	TGTGCCAGCAGAGGGGTTTCATCAACACCCGTCCGGGAGCTGTTTTTT
TRBD1	TRBV9	NA	TRBJ2-2	CASSSRTGITGELFF	TGTGCCAGCAGCTCCCGGACAGGGATCACCGGGGAGCTGTTTTTT
NA	TRBV29-1	NA	TRBJ1-1	CSVWSFGADEAFF	TGCAGCGTTTGGAGCTTTGGGGCCGATGAAGCTTTCTTT
TRBD1	TRBV20-1	NA	TRBJ1-4	CSARGPGQVVF	TGCAGTGCTCGGGGACCGGGACAGGTCGTTTTT
NA	TRBV7-9	NA	TRBJ2-6	CASSSQTSGANVLTF	TGTGCCAGCAGCTCACAGACCTCTGGGGCCAACGTCCTGACTTTC
TRBD2	TRBV18	NA	TRBJ2-3	CASSGGLAGADTQYF	TGTGCCAGCTCAGGCGGACTAGCGGGAGCAGATACGCAGTATTTT
NA	TRBV5-4	NA	TRBJ2-7	CASSHQDYEQYF	TGTGCCAGCAGCCATCAGGACTACGAGCAGTACTTC
TRBD2	TRBV6-1	NA	TRBJ2-5	CASSGGGRPEGWETQYF	TGTGCCAGCAGTGGGGGCGGGAGGCCCGAGGGATGGGAGACCCAGTACTTC
TRBD1	TRBV5-5	NA	TRBJ1-1	CASSSRPVGQAAFF	TGTGCCAGCAGCTCACGCCCCGTCGGACAGGCAGCTTTCTTT